Listed here is a single TCR beta chain. The record originates from a study of blood T cell repertoires in COVID-19. Study details: Material from acute and convalescent COVID-19 was sourced from the United States, Italy and Spain. PBMCs, B-cell-depleted T cells, or T cells were the source of the cDNA or gDNA that made up the material.

Original data processing: Using reference gene primer amplification, nucleated cell counts were estimated. Using immunoSEQ multiplex PCR, the repertoire was profiled, and TCRdb retains in-frame clones only, with some absent. That table is the source of V, J and clone size, and D and trimming were worked out from the DNA. This sample yields some 120,000 clones, of which 84% are seen a single time; under 15% belongs to the top ten. The germline CDR1 and CDR2 sequences are MNHNS and SASEGT. The CDR3 is made up of 17 amino acids. V shed 0 bases and J shed 7 bases, with 16 bases lying between them. The chain couples TRBV6-1 to TRBJ1-6, with a weak D call TRBD1 (5 bases). The receptor was derived from a woman in her twenties or thirties who had recovered from COVID-19. The specimen sequenced was peripheral blood. The DNA for the CDR3 is TGTGCCAGCAGTGAAGCGGGCTGGGGGGTTTGGAATTCACCCCTCCACTTT. Translating it yields CASSEAGWGVWNSPLHF.